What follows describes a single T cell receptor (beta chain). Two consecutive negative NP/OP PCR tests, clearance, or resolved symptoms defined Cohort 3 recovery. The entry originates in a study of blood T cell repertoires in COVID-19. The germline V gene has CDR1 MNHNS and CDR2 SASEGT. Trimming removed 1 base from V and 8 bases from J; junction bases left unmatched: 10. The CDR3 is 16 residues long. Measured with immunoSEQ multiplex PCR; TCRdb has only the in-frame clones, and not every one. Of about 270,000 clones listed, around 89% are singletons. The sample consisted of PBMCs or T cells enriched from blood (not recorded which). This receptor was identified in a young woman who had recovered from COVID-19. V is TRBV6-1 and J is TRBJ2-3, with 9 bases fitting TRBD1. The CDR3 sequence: CASSEGSGTGLGTQYF. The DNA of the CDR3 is TGTGCCAGCAGTGAAGGATCCGGGACAGGGCTCGGTACGCAGTATTTT.